This T cell receptor beta chain was identified in a study of shared clonotypes between healthy human individuals (dated by TCRdb to 2018 to 2020). For the wider study: A couple of women and a few men aged 18 to 49 years were included in the cohort. Per donor, leukapheresis produced somewhere between about 0.85 and 9.5 billion PBMCs. To increase sequencing depth and limit assay-specific biases, different laboratories used diverse techniques to prepare libraries and sequence TCR repertoires. To estimate repertoire size and how much clonotype sharing occurs between individuals, the study deeply sequenced the blood TCR repertoires of roughly 5 healthy adults. For each donor, three plates each were used for CD4 naive and CD4 memory, two plates were used for CD8 naive, and one plate was used for CD8 memory. The paper as a whole reports these results and caveats: Naive subsets generally had larger estimated clonotype richness than memory subsets did. Pairwise subsampling indicated that sequencing depth was expected to affect the degree of clonotype sharing among donors. The small number of donors limited the genetic and exposure-history diversity represented. Even with the large sequencing depth, rarefaction of the sorted-subset datasets indicated that sequencing was incomplete. Clonotypes shared by all four sorted-subset donors showed higher generation probabilities than non-shared clonotypes. Sharing across four donors was observed for approximately 5% of naive CD4, 3% to 3.5% of naive CD8, over 2% of memory CD4, and about 0.38% of memory CD8 clonotypes. Sampling was restricted to blood, and TCR repertoires in tissue are likely to differ from TCR repertoires in blood.

The donors were healthy, HIV-negative adults who had no recently reported acute infections or vaccinations. Every donor was a Caucasian adult residing in Nashville, Tennessee, USA. Magnetic negative selection was used to enrich CD4+ T cells, after which naive cells were positively selected on CD45RA and the negative fraction became the memory subset. After blood collection by leukapheresis, PBMCs were isolated using Ficoll-Histopaque density gradient centrifugation and then cryopreserved in the vapor phase of liquid nitrogen. Purity and quantity of every magnetically sorted T cell population were checked by analytical flow cytometry. Genomic DNA was isolated from each sorted fraction and quantified by UV absorbance on a Nanodrop 2000c. Notes on this clone: Its antigen remains undetermined. It has no much larger one-base neighbor in the sample; base qualities were not kept.

Using the deep immunoSEQ assay, TCR CDR3 regions were amplified from genomic DNA by multiplex PCR. Genomic DNA extracted from each cell subset was distributed evenly over all wells of several immunoSEQ 96-well plates, and each plate served as one replicate. For sorted subsets, around 200 ng genomic DNA, equal to tens of thousands of T cell genomes, was loaded into each replicate PCR. Purified libraries were measured with a Qubit 3.0 fluorometer, size-checked on a Bioanalyzer 2100, and measured again with the KAPA Library Quantification kit. A separate single-read 150-cycle Illumina NextSeq 550 flow cell was used to sequence each immunoSEQ 96-well plate. The source study handled its data this way. The immunoSEQ output contained only junctional sequences without quality scores, so filtering could not match that applied to full-length reads. To assign V/J genes and CDR3, sequences were annotated against IMGT germline references using PyIR, a Python wrapper for IgBLAST v1.9. Reads were removed for weak V/J assignments (E-value above 1e-6), missing CDR3, stop codons, out-of-frame junctions, or ambiguous translated residues. V3J clonotypes were defined as sequences sharing an identical inferred V gene, J gene, and CDR3 amino acid sequence. To compute the percentage overlap between repertoires, the number of shared unique clonotypes was divided by the size of the smaller repertoire. Repertoire richness was assessed with RTK rarefaction, the Chao1 estimator, and Recon v2.1 estimates of unobserved clonotypes. For all TCRbeta clonotypes obtained by the gDNA method from a few donors, generation probabilities were computed with OLGA. This immuneACCESS table, as held by TCRdb, lists in-frame sequences with V and J called but not all clones. Of the missing ones, under half trace to an unresolved V gene in checked studies; the others have no known cause. V and J calls and clone size follow that table, whereas D and trimming were derived from the DNA. The sample table holds over a million clones, of which over 95% were seen once. Approximately 1.2% of the sample rests with the top ten.

Inclusive of the bounding cysteine and phenylalanine, the CDR3 is 14 residues long. Only the CDR3 portion is preserved as DNA: 42 bases, with reading frame beginning at the first base. Trimming takes 6 bases off V and 4 bases off J; junction bases not matched to a gene: 6. The germline V gene supplies CDR1 MDHEN and CDR2 SYDVKM. Sequences were obtained from naive CD4+ T cells sorted from blood. The cell subset or site label on this specimen signifies: CD45RA+ positively selected. This TCR came from a man younger than 45 in good health. The rearrangement joined TRBV28 to TRBJ2-7; 10 junctional bases match TRBD1. DNA sequence: TGTGCCAGCAGACCGGGACAGGGGTGGTACGAGCAGTACTTC. Its amino acids are CASRPGQGWYEQYF.